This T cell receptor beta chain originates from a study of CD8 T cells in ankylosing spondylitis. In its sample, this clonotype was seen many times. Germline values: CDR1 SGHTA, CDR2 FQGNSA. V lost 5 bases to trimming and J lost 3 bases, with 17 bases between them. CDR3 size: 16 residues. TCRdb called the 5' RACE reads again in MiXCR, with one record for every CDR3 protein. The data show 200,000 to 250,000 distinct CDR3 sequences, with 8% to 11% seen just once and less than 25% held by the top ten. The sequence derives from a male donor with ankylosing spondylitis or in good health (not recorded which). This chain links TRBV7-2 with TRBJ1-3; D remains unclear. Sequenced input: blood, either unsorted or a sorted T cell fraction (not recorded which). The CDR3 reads CASSPTPQSFGNTIYF. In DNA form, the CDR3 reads TGTGCCAGCAGCCCCACCCCCCAGAGTTTTGGAAACACCATATATTTT.